This entry is about one T cell receptor (beta chain). Its antigen is as yet unknown. This sample stems from a study of cytomegalovirus exposure and HLA in healthy donors. Looked up from germline, CDR1 is SGHNT and CDR2 is YYREEE (reference sequence). The length of the CDR3 is 16 residues. V lost 1 base and J lost 4; bases outside the gene matches: 5. Researchers ran the PCR with 60 Vbeta and 13 Jbeta primers. Data came from immunoSEQ multiplex PCR; TCRdb stores just in-frame clones and leaves some out. Of some 160,000 clones in the sample, about 84% are singletons; the top ten hold 3.4%. Study-wide findings and caveats: Usually a TCR sequence was rare, but some public TCRs were found in many donors. When a later analysis compared HLA-associated TCR beta chains with equally common others, the HLA-associated chains turned out to be more clonally expanded and to have lower generation probabilities.

The V and J genes are TRBV5-4 and TRBJ2-3; TRBD2 matches 11 bases. Material: PBMCs. The clonotype was recovered from a male donor in good health and CMV-seronegative. CDR3 bases: TGTGCCAGCAGCTTGATGACTAGCGGGAACCCAGATACGCAGTATTTT. Amino acid sequence: CASSLMTSGNPDTQYF. The whole variable domain, remainder taken from reference TRBV5-4 and TRBJ2-3, is ETGVTQSPTHLIKTRGQQVTLRCSSQSGHNTVSWYQQALGQGPQFIFQYYREEENGRGNFPPRFSGLQFPNYSSELNVNALELDDSALYLCASSLMTSGNPDTQYFGPGTRLTVL.